This TCR beta chain was documented in a study of blood T cells in healthy people across ages. This clonotype was observed a few times. A second PCR of roughly 7 to 11 cycles used a sample-barcoded 5' primer and a J-beta primer mix. TCRdb re-called the 5' RACE reads with MiXCR, one entry per CDR3 protein. The sample consists of roughly 1,300,000 distinct CDR3 sequences, approximately 63% of them appearing once. PBMCs were isolated at a quantity of at least 6 million per sample. The CDR3 sequence is 16 residues long. V was pared by 4 bases and J by 3 bases, with 12 bases of the junction left unmatched. Germline-derived CDR1 and CDR2 are SNHLY and FYNNEI.

The source of this sequence is a man between 18 and 35 years old in good health. The specimen was blood. J is TRBJ2-7 and V is TRBV2, with 7 bases that match TRBD2. The CDR3 loop is CASSATLAPNYYEQYF. DNA for the CDR3: TGTGCCAGCAGTGCCACACTAGCGCCTAATTACTACGAGCAGTACTTC.